This T cell receptor (beta chain) was captured by sequencing in a study of blood T cell repertoires in COVID-19. The overall study: From the United States, Italy and Spain came samples of acute and convalescent COVID-19.

Per the original data handling: Cell counts per sample came from amplifying reference gene primers. Here immunoSEQ multiplex PCR was the method, and the copy in TCRdb shows in-frame clones only, minus some. D and trimming come from the DNA, and the V and J calls and clone size come from that table. There are around 160,000 clones in the sample; more than 70% occur only once, and about an eighth lies in the top ten. Germline assignment: CDR1 MNHEY and CDR2 SVGAGI. The germline V and J ends were trimmed by 2 bases and 8 bases, with 13 bases remaining between them. The CDR3 runs 13 residues. The receptor was isolated from a man aged 55 to 70 with active or convalescent COVID-19. The chain is built from TRBV6-5 and TRBJ2-7; no reliable D call. The sample consisted of peripheral blood. CDR3 nucleotide sequence: TGTGCCAGCAGTTACGATGGCCGTACGCAGCAGTACTTC. This encodes CASSYDGRTQQYF.